What follows are 5 T cell receptor beta chains derived from one specimen sequenced in a study of CD8+CD57+ T cells in acquired aplastic anemia. Patients selected for sequencing had displayed CD8+CD57+ cell expansion by flow cytometry. TCR beta VDJ and CDR3 were profiled, and genomic DNA was the template. TCRdb re-called the reads with MiXCR, one entry per CDR3 protein. The sample lists 250,000 to 300,000 distinct CDR3 sequences, about three fifths seen once, with around 1.3% in the top ten. The sample was sorted CD4+, CD8+, or CD8+CD57+ T cells (not recorded which) from PBMCs. The receptors stem from a human donor with aplastic anemia.

J is TRBJ1-1 and V is TRBV10-2; D is uncertain. The CDR3 loop spans 13 amino acids. Germline V CDR1 and CDR2: WSHSY, SAAADI. V dropped 8 bases and J dropped 5 bases, with 15 bases sitting between them. For the CDR3, the DNA is TGCGCCAGCCGAGTGGGGAGAGAGACTGAAGCTTTCTTT. Residues: CASRVGRETEAFF.

The chain carries TRBV7-9 and TRBJ2-3, with no clear D. The V gene lost 4 bases and the J gene lost 1 base, with 12 bases spanning the gap. Germline CDR1 SEHNR, CDR2 FQNEAQ (reference sequence). The CDR3 has 15 residues. The CDR3 bases are TGTGCCAGCAGCTCATCCCTGGACCGCACAGATACGCAGTATTTT. Translating it yields CASSSSLDRTDTQYF.

The rearrangement joins TRBV29-1 to TRBJ2-1, with TRBD2 matching 11 bases. CDR3 length: 13 amino acids. V was clipped by 8 bases and J by 7 bases; unmatched bases: 7. Germline CDR1 reads SQVTM; CDR2 reads ANQGSEA. DNA of the CDR3: TGCAGCTTGCCACTAGCGGGAGTAAATGAGCAGTTCTTC. Residues: CSLPLAGVNEQFF.

Worth noting for this clonotype: This may be a read error, as it is one base from a much larger clone. No conserved phenylalanine or tryptophan is present at the end of the CDR3, so a read error is the likely explanation. This chain links TRBV11-2 with TRBJ1-1; D call uncertain. This CDR3 is built from 14 residues. CDR1 SGHAT and CDR2 FQNNGV come from the germline V gene. With 0 bases removed from V and 0 bases from J, the gap between germline ends came to 5 bases. CDR3 bases: TGTGCCAGCAGCTTAGAACAGATGAACACTGAAGCTTTCCTT. Protein: CASSLEQMNTEAFL.

This clonotype was picked up a small number of times. Since a much larger clone is just one base distant, this may be a read error. CDR3 sequence (DNA): TGTGCCAGCAGTGCCAGGACAGGGAGGACAGATACGCAGTATTTT. It specifies CASSARTGRTDTQYF. The chain joins TRBV9 to TRBJ2-3; TRBD1 agrees at 8 bases. Trimming at V came to 5 bases and at J to 3 bases, leaving 8 bases not matched to a gene. The CDR3 runs 15 residues. Germline lookup yields CDR1 SGDLS and CDR2 YYNGEE.